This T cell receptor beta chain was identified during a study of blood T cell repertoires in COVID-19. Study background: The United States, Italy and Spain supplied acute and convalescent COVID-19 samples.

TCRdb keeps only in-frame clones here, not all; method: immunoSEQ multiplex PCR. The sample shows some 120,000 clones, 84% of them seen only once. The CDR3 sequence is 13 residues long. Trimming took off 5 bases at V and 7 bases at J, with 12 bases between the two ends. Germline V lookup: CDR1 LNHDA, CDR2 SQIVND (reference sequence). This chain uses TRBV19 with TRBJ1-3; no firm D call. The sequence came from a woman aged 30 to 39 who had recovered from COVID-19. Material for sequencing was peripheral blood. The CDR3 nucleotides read TGTGCCAGTAGTTCTGGTATCGGGAACACCATATATTTT. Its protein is CASSSGIGNTIYF.